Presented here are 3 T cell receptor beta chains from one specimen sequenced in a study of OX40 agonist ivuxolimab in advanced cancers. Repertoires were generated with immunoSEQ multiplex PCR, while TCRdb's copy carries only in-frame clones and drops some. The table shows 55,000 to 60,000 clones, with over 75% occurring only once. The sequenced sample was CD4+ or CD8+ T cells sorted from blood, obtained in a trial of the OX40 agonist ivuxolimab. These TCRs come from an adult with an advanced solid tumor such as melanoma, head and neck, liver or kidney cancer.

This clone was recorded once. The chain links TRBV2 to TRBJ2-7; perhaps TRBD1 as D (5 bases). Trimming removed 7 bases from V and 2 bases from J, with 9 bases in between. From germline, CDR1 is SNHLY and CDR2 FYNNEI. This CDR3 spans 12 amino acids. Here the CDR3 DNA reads TGTGCCAGCACAGGGATCGCCTACGAGCAGTACTTC. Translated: CASTGIAYEQYF.

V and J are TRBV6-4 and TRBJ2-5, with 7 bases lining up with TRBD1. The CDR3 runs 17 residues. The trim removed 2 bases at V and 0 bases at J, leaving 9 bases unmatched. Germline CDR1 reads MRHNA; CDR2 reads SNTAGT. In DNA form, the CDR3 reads TGTGCCAGCAGTGACCCCCCGGGACAGCCGTACCAAGAGACCCAGTACTTC. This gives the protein CASSDPPGQPYQETQYF.

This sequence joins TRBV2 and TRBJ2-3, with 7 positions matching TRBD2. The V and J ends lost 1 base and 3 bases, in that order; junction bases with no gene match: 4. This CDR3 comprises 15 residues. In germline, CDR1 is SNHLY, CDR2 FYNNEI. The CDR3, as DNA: TGTGCCAGCAGTGAAGGGGCGGGAGTAACAGATACGCAGTATTTT. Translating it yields CASSEGAGVTDTQYF.